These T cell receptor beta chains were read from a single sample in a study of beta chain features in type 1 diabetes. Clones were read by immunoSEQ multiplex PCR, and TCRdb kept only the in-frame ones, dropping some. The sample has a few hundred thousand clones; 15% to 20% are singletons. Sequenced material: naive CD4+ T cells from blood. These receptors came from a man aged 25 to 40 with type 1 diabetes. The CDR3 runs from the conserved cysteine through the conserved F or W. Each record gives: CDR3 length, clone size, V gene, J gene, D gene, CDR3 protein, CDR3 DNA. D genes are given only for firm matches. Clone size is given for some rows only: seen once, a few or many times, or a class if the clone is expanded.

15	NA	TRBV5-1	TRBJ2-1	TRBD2	CASRTSGSSYNEQFF	TGCGCCAGCCGGACTAGCGGGAGCTCCTACAATGAGCAGTTCTTC
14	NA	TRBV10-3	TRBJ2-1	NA	CAIQFAGDGYEQFF	TGTGCCATCCAATTCGCCGGAGACGGCTATGAGCAGTTCTTC
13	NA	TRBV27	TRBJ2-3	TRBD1	CASRAGGTDTQYF	TGTGCCAGCAGGGCAGGGGGTACAGATACGCAGTATTTT
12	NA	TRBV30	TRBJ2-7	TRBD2	CAWSVGRDEQYF	TGTGCCTGGAGTGTAGGGAGGGACGAGCAGTACTTC
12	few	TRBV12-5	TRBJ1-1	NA	CASGPTSTEAFF	TGTGCTAGTGGTCCGACGAGCACTGAAGCTTTCTTT
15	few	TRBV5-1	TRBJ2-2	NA	CASSPNVGGTGELFF	TGCGCCAGCAGCCCAAACGTTGGAGGGACCGGGGAGCTGTTTTTT
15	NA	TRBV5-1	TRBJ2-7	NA	CASSLGTGLSYEQYF	TGCGCCAGCAGCTTGGGCACCGGACTGAGCTACGAGCAGTACTTC
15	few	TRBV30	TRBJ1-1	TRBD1	CAWSSSYRGGAEAFF	TGTGCCTGGAGTTCCAGCTACAGGGGTGGAGCTGAAGCTTTCTTT
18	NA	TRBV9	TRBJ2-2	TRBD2	CASSVWASGIVNTGELFF	TGTGCCAGCAGCGTATGGGCTAGCGGGATCGTGAACACCGGGGAGCTGTTTTTT
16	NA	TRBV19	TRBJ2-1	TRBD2	CASSTGAGGPSYEQFF	TGTGCCAGTAGTACCGGAGCGGGAGGGCCTAGCTATGAGCAGTTCTTC
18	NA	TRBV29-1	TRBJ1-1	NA	CSVAFGLVGQGMNTEAFF	TGCAGCGTTGCTTTCGGCCTTGTGGGCCAGGGTATGAACACTGAAGCTTTCTTT
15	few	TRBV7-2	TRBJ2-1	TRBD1	CASRITGTANNEQFF	TGTGCCAGCAGGATAACCGGGACAGCGAACAATGAGCAGTTCTTC
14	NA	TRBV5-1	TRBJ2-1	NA	CASSHGTSYNEQFF	TGCGCCAGCAGCCATGGTACTTCCTACAATGAGCAGTTCTTC
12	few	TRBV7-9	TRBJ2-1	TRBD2	CASSLPLAEQFF	TGTGCCAGCAGCTTACCACTAGCGGAGCAGTTCTTC
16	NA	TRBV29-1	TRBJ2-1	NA	CSVVRGSSGADNEQFF	TGCAGCGTTGTTAGGGGGAGTTCGGGAGCAGACAATGAGCAGTTCTTC
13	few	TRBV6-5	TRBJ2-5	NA	CASRVGRGETQYF	TGTGCCAGCAGGGTGGGACGCGGAGAGACCCAGTACTTC
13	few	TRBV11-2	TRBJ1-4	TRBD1	CASGIRGTEKLFF	TGTGCCAGCGGAATCAGGGGGACGGAAAAACTGTTTTTT
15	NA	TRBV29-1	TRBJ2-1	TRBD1	CSVVGDSVSYNEQFF	TGCAGCGTTGTCGGGGACAGCGTCTCCTACAATGAGCAGTTCTTC
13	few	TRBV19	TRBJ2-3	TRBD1	CASGDRGPDTQYF	TGTGCCAGTGGGGACAGGGGGCCAGATACGCAGTATTTT
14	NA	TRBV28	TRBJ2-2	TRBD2	CASTSAGVHGELFF	TGTGCCAGCACCTCGGCGGGAGTTCACGGGGAGCTGTTTTTT
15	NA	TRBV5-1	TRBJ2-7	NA	CASSSSPDSSYEQYF	TGCGCCAGCAGCTCCTCACCGGACTCATCCTACGAGCAGTACTTC
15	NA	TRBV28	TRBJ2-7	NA	CASSPTGLSSYEQYF	TGTGCCAGCAGCCCGACAGGCCTTAGCTCCTACGAGCAGTACTTC
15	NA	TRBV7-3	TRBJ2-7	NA	CASSPTALPLYEQYF	TGTGCCAGCAGCCCAACGGCATTACCCCTATACGAGCAGTACTTC
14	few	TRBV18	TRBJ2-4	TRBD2	CASSPPLAVNIQYF	TGTGCCAGCTCACCACCGCTAGCGGTGAACATTCAGTACTTC
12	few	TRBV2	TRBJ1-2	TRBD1	CASSGDSYGYTF	TGTGCCAGCAGTGGGGACAGCTATGGCTACACCTTC
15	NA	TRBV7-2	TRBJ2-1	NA	CASSRGATSYNEQFF	TGTGCCAGCAGCCGAGGGGCGACCTCCTACAATGAGCAGTTCTTC
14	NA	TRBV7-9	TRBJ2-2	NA	CASSLRDTTGELFF	TGTGCCAGCAGCCTCCGGGACACCACCGGGGAGCTGTTTTTT
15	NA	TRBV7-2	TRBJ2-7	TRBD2	CASSLGSGSSYEQYF	TGTGCCAGCAGCTTGGGTAGCGGGAGCTCCTACGAGCAGTACTTC
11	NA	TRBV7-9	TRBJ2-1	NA	CVPSRLNEQFF	TGTGTCCCGTCTCGGTTGAATGAGCAGTTCTTC
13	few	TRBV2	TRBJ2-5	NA	CASSEYREETQYF	TGTGCCAGCAGTGAATACAGGGAAGAGACCCAGTACTTC
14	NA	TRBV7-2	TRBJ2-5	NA	CASSSAGRGETQYF	TGTGCCAGCAGCTCGGCGGGCAGGGGAGAGACCCAGTACTTC
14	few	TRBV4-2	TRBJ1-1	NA	CASSQRGEGTEAFF	TGTGCCAGCAGCCAAAGGGGGGAGGGCACTGAAGCTTTCTTT
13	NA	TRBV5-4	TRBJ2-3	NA	CASRTGSPDTQYF	TGTGCCAGCAGGACAGGTAGTCCAGATACGCAGTATTTT
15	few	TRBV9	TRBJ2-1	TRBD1	CASSSGTGVYNEQFF	TGTGCCAGCAGCTCCGGGACAGGGGTCTACAATGAGCAGTTCTTC
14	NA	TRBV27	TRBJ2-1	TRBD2	CASWTSGKYNEQFF	TGTGCCAGCTGGACTAGCGGGAAGTACAATGAGCAGTTCTTC
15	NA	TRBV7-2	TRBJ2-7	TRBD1	CASSRQGQIPYEQYF	TGTGCCAGCAGCCGACAGGGACAGATCCCCTACGAGCAGTACTTC
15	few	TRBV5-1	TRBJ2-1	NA	CASSLQEGSYNEQFF	TGCGCCAGCAGCTTGCAGGAGGGTTCCTACAATGAGCAGTTCTTC
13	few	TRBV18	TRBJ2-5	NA	CASSPGNQETQYF	TGTGCCAGCTCACCAGGAAACCAAGAGACCCAGTACTTC
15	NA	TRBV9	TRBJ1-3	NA	CASSVATASGNTIYF	TGTGCCAGCAGCGTAGCGACAGCGTCTGGAAACACCATATATTTT
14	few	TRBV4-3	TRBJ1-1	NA	CASSQQTGPTEAFF	TGCGCCAGCAGTCAACAAACAGGGCCCACTGAAGCTTTCTTT
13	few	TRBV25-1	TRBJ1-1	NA	CASAVGARTEAFF	TGTGCCAGCGCCGTCGGGGCGCGGACTGAAGCTTTCTTT
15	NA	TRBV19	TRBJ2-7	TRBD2	CASSTSSGRGYEQYF	TGTGCCAGTAGTACCTCTAGCGGGAGAGGATACGAGCAGTACTTC
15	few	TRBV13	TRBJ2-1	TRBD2	CASSPRGGRGNEQFF	TGTGCCAGCAGCCCAAGGGGCGGGAGGGGGAATGAGCAGTTCTTC
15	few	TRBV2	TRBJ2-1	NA	CATNLHLQGYNEQFF	TGTGCCACAAACCTCCACTTACAGGGTTACAATGAGCAGTTCTTC
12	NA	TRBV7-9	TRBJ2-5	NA	CASSLVAETQYF	TGTGCCAGCAGCTTAGTGGCAGAGACCCAGTACTTC
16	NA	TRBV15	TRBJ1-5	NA	CATSRERPDSNQPQHF	TGTGCCACCAGCAGAGAGCGGCCTGATAGCAATCAGCCCCAGCATTTT
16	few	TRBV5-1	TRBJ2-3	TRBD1	CASSTGTGLSTDTQYF	TGCGCCAGCAGCACCGGGACAGGCCTTAGCACAGATACGCAGTATTTT
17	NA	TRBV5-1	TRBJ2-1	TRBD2	CASSPGGTSASYNEQFF	TGCGCCAGCAGCCCGGGCGGGACTAGCGCCTCCTACAATGAGCAGTTCTTC